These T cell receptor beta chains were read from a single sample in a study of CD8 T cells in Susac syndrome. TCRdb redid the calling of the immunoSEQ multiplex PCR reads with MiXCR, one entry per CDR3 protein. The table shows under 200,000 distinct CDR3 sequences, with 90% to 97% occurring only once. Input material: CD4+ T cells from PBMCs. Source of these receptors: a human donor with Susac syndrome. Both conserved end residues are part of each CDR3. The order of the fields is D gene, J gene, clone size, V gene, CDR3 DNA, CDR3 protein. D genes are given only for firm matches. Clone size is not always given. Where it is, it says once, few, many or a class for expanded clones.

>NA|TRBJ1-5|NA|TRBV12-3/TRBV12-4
TGTGCCAGCAGTCTGACAGGCAAAAATCAGCCCCAGCATTTT
CASSLTGKNQPQHF
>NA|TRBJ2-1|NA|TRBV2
TGTGCCAGCAGTGAGGGTTCCTTGGGGAATGAGCAGTTCTTC
CASSEGSLGNEQFF
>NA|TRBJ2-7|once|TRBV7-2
TGTGCCAGCAGCTCCCAGCGCAACTACGAGCAGTACTTC
CASSSQRNYEQYF
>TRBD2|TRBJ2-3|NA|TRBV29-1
TGCAGCGTTGAGGTTAGCGGGGCCACAGATACGCAGTATTTT
CSVEVSGATDTQYF
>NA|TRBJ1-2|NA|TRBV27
TGTGCCAGCAGTCCAAAGACAGCGTTCTATGGCTACACCTTC
CASSPKTAFYGYTF
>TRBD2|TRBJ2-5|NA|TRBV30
TGTGCCTGGAGGCGCGGGGCTAGCGGGGAAGAGACCCAGTACTTC
CAWRRGASGEETQYF
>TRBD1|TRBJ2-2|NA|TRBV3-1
TGTGCCAGCAGCCAAGTGGGACAGGCCGGGGAGCTGTTTTTT
CASSQVGQAGELFF
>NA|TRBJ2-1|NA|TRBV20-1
TGCAGTGCTAGAGTTAGGGACTTTCGGGATGAGCAGTTCTTC
CSARVRDFRDEQFF
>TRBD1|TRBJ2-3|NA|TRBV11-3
TGTGCCAGCAGCCCAGGGGGTGGTCCCACAGATACGCAGTATTTT
CASSPGGGPTDTQYF
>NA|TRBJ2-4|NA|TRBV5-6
TGTGCCAGCACACACCGGGGCCTAGCCAAAAACATTCAGTACTTC
CASTHRGLAKNIQYF
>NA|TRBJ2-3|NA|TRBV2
TGTGCCAGCAGTGGCCGGGGGGCTGGCACAGATACGCAGTATTTT
CASSGRGAGTDTQYF
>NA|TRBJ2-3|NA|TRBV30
TGTGCCTGGAGTGTAGAACCGGTCACAGATACGCAGTATTTT
CAWSVEPVTDTQYF
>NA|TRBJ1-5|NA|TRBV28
TGTGCCAGCAGCATTGAGGGGAATCAGCCCCAGCATTTT
CASSIEGNQPQHF
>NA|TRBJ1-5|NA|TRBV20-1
TGCAGTGCTACCAATTCGGACCCGCGGGAGCAGCCCCAGCATTTT
CSATNSDPREQPQHF
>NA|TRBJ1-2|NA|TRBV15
TGTGCCACCAGCAGAGTGGGTTGGGACTATGGCTACACCTTC
CATSRVGWDYGYTF
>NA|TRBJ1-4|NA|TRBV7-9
TGTGCCAGCAGCTTGACGAGTGGATCAGGTGAAAAACTGTTTTTT
CASSLTSGSGEKLFF
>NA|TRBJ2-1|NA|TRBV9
TGTGCCAGCAGCGTAGGCCCCACTAGCCTCAATGAGCAGTTCTTC
CASSVGPTSLNEQFF
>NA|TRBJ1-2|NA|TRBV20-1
TGCAGTGCTAGAGATCAGGCCAGGAGTAACTATGGCTACACCTTC
CSARDQARSNYGYTF